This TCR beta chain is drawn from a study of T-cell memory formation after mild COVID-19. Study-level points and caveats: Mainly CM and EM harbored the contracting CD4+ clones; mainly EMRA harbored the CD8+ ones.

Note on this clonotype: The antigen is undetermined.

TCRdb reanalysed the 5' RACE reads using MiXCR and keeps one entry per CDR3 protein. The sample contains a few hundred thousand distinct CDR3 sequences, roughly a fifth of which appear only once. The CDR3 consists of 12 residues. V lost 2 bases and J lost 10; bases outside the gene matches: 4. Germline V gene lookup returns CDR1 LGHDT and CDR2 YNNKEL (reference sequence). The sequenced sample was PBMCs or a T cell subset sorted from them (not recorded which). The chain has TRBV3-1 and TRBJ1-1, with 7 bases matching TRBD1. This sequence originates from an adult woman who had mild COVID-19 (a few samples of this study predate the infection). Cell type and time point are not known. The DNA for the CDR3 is TGTGCCAGCAGCCAAACGACAGGGAGAGCTTTCTTT. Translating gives CASSQTTGRAFF.